The 26 T cell receptor beta chains below were found in one sample sequenced in a study of blood T cell repertoires in COVID-19. Repertoires were generated with immunoSEQ multiplex PCR, while TCRdb's copy carries only in-frame clones and drops some. This repertoire shows about 170,000 clones, approximately 86% found once; its top ten account for around 3.5%. Sequenced sample: peripheral blood. The receptors were sampled from a man aged 65 to 79 with acute or convalescent COVID-19.

The chain joins TRBV28 to TRBJ2-5; no definite D call. CDR3 length: 13 amino acids. V shed 0 bases and J shed 5 bases, with 7 bases lying between them. Germline CDR1 reads MDHEN; CDR2 reads SYDVKM. CDR3 in amino acids: CASSLWQRETQYF. The CDR3, as DNA: TGTGCCAGCAGTTTATGGCAACGGGAGACCCAGTACTTC.

The rearrangement joins TRBV6-5 to TRBJ1-1; maybe TRBD1 (5 bases). CDR1 and CDR2 (germline): MNHEY, SVGAGI. CDR3 size: 13 residues. V lost 6 bases and J 1 base, leaving 9 bases between the germline ends. The CDR3 DNA reads as TGTGCCAGCAGCTATACAGGGAACACTGAAGCTTTCTTT. Translated, it gives CASSYTGNTEAFF.

This clone has just one count. V gene TRBV6-5 combines with J gene TRBJ2-3; a possible D gene is TRBD2 (6 bases). Between the trimmed V and J ends, which lost 5 bases and 2 bases, there was a span of 11 bases. The CDR3 has 14 amino acids. Germline V gene sequence: CDR1 MNHEY, CDR2 SVGAGI. The CDR3 nucleotides are TGTGCCAGCAGTCTTAGCGGCTACACAGATACGCAGTATTTT. Protein: CASSLSGYTDTQYF.

The J gene is TRBJ2-5, the V gene TRBV5-1, with D perhaps TRBD2 (6 bases). This CDR3 comprises 13 residues. Germline CDR1 reads SGHRS; CDR2 reads YFSETQ. V lost 6 bases and J 3 bases, leaving 12 bases between the germline ends. This CDR3 is CASKDSGEETQYF. Written as DNA, the CDR3 is TGCGCCAGCAAGGATTCGGGAGAAGAGACCCAGTACTTC.

This clone was observed a few times. The chain carries TRBV10-2 and TRBJ1-5; D is perhaps TRBD1 (6 bases). The ends were cut back, 4 bases at V and 9 bases at J, with 16 bases in the middle. The CDR3 is made up of 14 amino acids. CDR1 is WSHSY, CDR2 SAAADI, per germline. The CDR3 protein is CASSATGPDVPQHF. The DNA for the CDR3 is TGCGCCAGCAGTGCGACAGGCCCCGATGTGCCCCAGCATTTT.

This chain links TRBV5-6 with TRBJ1-1; D possibly corresponds to TRBD1 (6 bases). The V end lost 4 bases, the J end lost 6 bases, and 16 bases lay between the germline ends. This CDR3 is built from 14 residues. In germline, CDR1 is SGHDT, CDR2 YYEEEE. The CDR3 DNA is TGTGCCAGCAGCCTCACTACAGGGCTCTCTGAAGCTTTCTTT. The encoded protein is CASSLTTGLSEAFF. Full variable domain (outside the CDR3, taken from reference TRBV5-6 and TRBJ1-1): DAGVTQSPTHLIKTRGQQVTLRCSPKSGHDTVSWYQQALGQGPQFIFQYYEEEERQRGNFPDRFSGHQFPNYSSELNVNALLLGDSALYLCASSLTTGLSEAFFGQGTRLTVV.

V usage is TRBV30 and J usage is TRBJ2-2; D not certain. CDR1 is GTSNPN, CDR2 SVGIG, per germline (reference sequence). Trimming stripped 5 bases from V and 0 bases from J, with 13 bases between. The CDR3 has 15 residues. CDR3 amino acids: CAWVRFGANTGELFF. The CDR3 nucleotides read TGTGCCTGGGTGCGGTTCGGAGCGAACACCGGGGAGCTGTTTTTT. The full variable domain, in which reference TRBV30 and TRBJ2-2 provide the parts outside the CDR3, is SQTIHQWPATLVQPVGSPLSLECTVEGTSNPNLYWYRQAAGRGLQLLFYSVGIGQISSEVPQNLSASRPQDRQFILSSKKLLLSDSGFYLCAWVRFGANTGELFFGEGSRLTVL.

This chain connects TRBV19 to TRBJ2-3; TRBD2 might be the D (6 bases). The CDR3 extends over 14 amino acids. Germline V gene data show CDR1 as LNHDA and CDR2 as SQIVND (reference sequence). V was shortened by 4 bases and J by 8 bases, with 16 bases between the two germline ends. CDR3 protein: CASSTDGGSGTQYF. CDR3 in DNA: TGTGCCAGTAGTACGGACGGAGGGTCGGGTACGCAGTATTTT.

The chain uses TRBV10-3 and TRBJ1-6; D perhaps matches TRBD1 (5 bases). This CDR3 region has 17 residues. Germline V CDR1 and CDR2: ENHRY, SYGVKD. The ends were cut back, 2 bases at V and 9 bases at J, with 20 bases in the middle. DNA of the CDR3: TGTGCCATCAGTGAGACGAAGGGGCACTCAATAGGTTCACCCCTCCACTTT. It encodes CAISETKGHSIGSPLHF.

The V and J genes are TRBV18 and TRBJ1-3; D not certain. Deletions cut 6 bases from V and 4 bases from J, with 13 bases between. The germline V gene encodes CDR1 KGHSH and CDR2 LQKENI. The CDR3 runs to 14 residues. CDR3 in DNA: TGTGCCAGCTCTGCCTCTAGCTCGGGAAACACCATATATTTT. This gives the protein CASSASSSGNTIYF.

The chain couples TRBV6-6 to TRBJ2-1, with D possibly being TRBD1 (6 bases). Trimming removed 4 bases from V and 13 bases from J, with 14 bases in between. This CDR3 region has 12 residues. Per germline, CDR1 MNHNY and CDR2 SVGAGI (reference sequence). The CDR3 nucleotides are TGTGCCAGCAGTTTGCTTTACAGGGCCCAGTTCTTC. This gives the protein CASSLLYRAQFF.

The chain recombines TRBV5-1 with TRBJ1-1, with 8 bases fitting TRBD1. V trimming: 4 bases; J trimming: 1 base; junction bases outside the gene matches: 12. CDR1 is SGHRS, CDR2 YFSETQ, per germline. This CDR3 region has 17 residues. The CDR3 region has the DNA TGCGCCAGCAGCCCTTTTGGGACAGGTTTTGCGAACACTGAAGCTTTCTTT. Translating it yields CASSPFGTGFANTEAFF. The full variable domain, rest sourced from reference TRBV5-1 and TRBJ1-1, is KAGVTQTPRYLIKTRGQQVTLSCSPISGHRSVSWYQQTPGQGLQFLFEYFSETQRNKGNFPGRFSGRQFSNSRSEMNVSTLELGDSALYLCASSPFGTGFANTEAFFGQGTRLTVV.

The V and J genes are TRBV7-9 and TRBJ2-5; D not resolved. The V and J ends lost 10 bases and 5 bases respectively, with 5 bases between them. This CDR3 comprises 9 residues. Germline V gene sequence: CDR1 SEHNR, CDR2 FQNEAQ (reference sequence). The CDR3 loop is CATGETQYF. The DNA of the CDR3 is TGTGCCACCGGGGAGACCCAGTACTTC.

The chain couples TRBV6-5 to TRBJ2-1; 7 nucleotides align to TRBD2. Germline V gene sequence: CDR1 MNHEY, CDR2 SVGAGI. The CDR3 extends over 14 amino acids. The J segment lost 4 bases and the V segment lost 7 bases, leaving 7 bases of the junction unmatched. CDR3 nucleotide sequence: TGTGCCAGCAAACCGGGACTACCGTACAATGAGCAGTTCTTC. Translating gives CASKPGLPYNEQFF.

The chain is built from TRBV9 and TRBJ2-3, with 8 bases lining up with TRBD2. The V and J ends lost 1 base and 6 bases, in that order; junction bases with no gene match: 7. This CDR3 has 15 amino acids. From germline, CDR1 is SGDLS and CDR2 YYNGEE. CDR3 coding DNA: TGTGCCAGCAGCGTAAACCCGGGAGGGCCTGATACGCAGTATTTT. This codes for CASSVNPGGPDTQYF. Variable domain in full (rest from reference TRBV9 and TRBJ2-3): DSGVTQTPKHLITATGQRVTLRCSPRSGDLSVYWYQQSLDQGLQFLIQYYNGEERAKGNILERFSAQQFPDLHSELNLSSLELGDSALYFCASSVNPGGPDTQYFGPGTRLTVL.

The CDR3 bases are TGTGCCAGCAGCACCTTCTCCGGGACAGGTTCCTCTAACTATGGCTACACCTTC. Protein product: CASSTFSGTGSSNYGYTF. The rearrangement links TRBV5-5 to TRBJ1-2, with 8 bases fitting TRBD1. V was pared by 4 bases and J by 0 bases, with 14 bases of the junction left unmatched. CDR1 is SGHKS, CDR2 YYEKEE, per germline (reference sequence). The CDR3 extends over 18 amino acids. Together with reference TRBV5-5 and TRBJ1-2, the CDR3 gives the full variable domain: DAGVTQSPTHLIKTRGQQVTLRCSPISGHKSVSWYQQVLGQGPQFIFQYYEKEERGRGNFPDRFSARQFPNYSSELNVNALLLGDSALYLCASSTFSGTGSSNYGYTFGSGTRLTVV.

The chain couples TRBV30 to TRBJ2-2; D possibly corresponds to TRBD1 (6 bases). The germline CDR1 and CDR2 sequences are GTSNPN and SVGIG (reference sequence). Trimming shortened V by 1 base and J by 4 bases, and 13 bases separated the two germline ends. The CDR3 runs 15 residues. This CDR3 reads CAWSASGDGTGELFF. CDR3 nucleotide sequence: TGTGCCTGGAGTGCATCAGGGGATGGCACCGGGGAGCTGTTTTTT. The full variable domain, with the rest looked up from reference TRBV30 and TRBJ2-2, is SQTIHQWPATLVQPVGSPLSLECTVEGTSNPNLYWYRQAAGRGLQLLFYSVGIGQISSEVPQNLSASRPQDRQFILSSKKLLLSDSGFYLCAWSASGDGTGELFFGEGSRLTVL.

The genes are TRBV7-2 and TRBJ1-1; D is uncertain. The CDR3 spans 12 residues. Trimming took off 2 bases at V and 7 bases at J, with 8 bases between the two ends. Germline assignment: CDR1 SGHTA and CDR2 FQGNSA. The DNA of the CDR3 is TGTGCCAGCAGCTTACCAGGACTTGAAGCTTTCTTT. It is translated as CASSLPGLEAFF.

V and J are TRBV7-3 and TRBJ2-2, with a tentative D call TRBD2 (6 bases). The CDR3 covers 14 residues. V dropped 0 bases and J dropped 5 bases, with 7 bases sitting between them. Per germline, CDR1 SGHTA and CDR2 FQGTGA. The CDR3 protein is CASSLTGGTGELFF. In DNA form, the CDR3 reads TGTGCCAGCAGCTTAACGGGAGGTACCGGGGAGCTGTTTTTT.

The J gene is TRBJ2-2, the V gene TRBV5-1; D remains ambiguous. Germline CDR1 and CDR2: SGHRS and YFSETQ. The CDR3 is made up of 15 amino acids. V gave up 4 bases and J gave up 2 bases, with 12 bases separating them. For the CDR3, the DNA is TGCGCCAGCAGCCCCCGCGGAGAAAACACCGGGGAGCTGTTTTTT. Translated: CASSPRGENTGELFF. Variable domain in full (rest from reference TRBV5-1 and TRBJ2-2): KAGVTQTPRYLIKTRGQQVTLSCSPISGHRSVSWYQQTPGQGLQFLFEYFSETQRNKGNFPGRFSGRQFSNSRSEMNVSTLELGDSALYLCASSPRGENTGELFFGEGSRLTVL.

The CDR3 here is CASSKDSGHGYTF. In nucleotides, the CDR3 is TGCGCCAGCAGTAAAGACAGTGGTCACGGCTACACCTTC. The chain carries TRBV10-2 and TRBJ1-2, with a weak D call TRBD1 (5 bases). The germline V gene encodes CDR1 WSHSY and CDR2 SAAADI. The CDR3 runs to 13 residues. Trimming took 5 bases from V and 8 from J, leaving 15 bases between them.

The gene calls are TRBV7-6 and TRBJ2-2; 7 bases are a match to TRBD1. Looked up from germline, CDR1 is SGHVS and CDR2 is FNYEAQ. With V trimmed by 4 bases and J by 2 bases, 4 bases remained unmatched. This CDR3 is 15 amino acids long. CDR3 bases: TGTGCCAGCAGCTCCAGACAGGGCAACACCGGGGAGCTGTTTTTT. The encoded protein is CASSSRQGNTGELFF.

The chain has TRBV5-1 and TRBJ2-3, with 7 positions matching TRBD1. Germline values: CDR1 SGHRS, CDR2 YFSETQ. The CDR3 consists of 15 residues. Losses at the gene ends were 1 base for V and 4 bases for J; bases not matched to a gene: 6. Here the CDR3 reads CASSLLGQTADTQYF. CDR3 coding DNA: TGCGCCAGCAGCTTGTTGGGACAGACCGCAGATACGCAGTATTTT. The full variable domain, its missing parts supplied by reference TRBV5-1 and TRBJ2-3, is KAGVTQTPRYLIKTRGQQVTLSCSPISGHRSVSWYQQTPGQGLQFLFEYFSETQRNKGNFPGRFSGRQFSNSRSEMNVSTLELGDSALYLCASSLLGQTADTQYFGPGTRLTVL.

The chain has TRBV19 and TRBJ1-4; D perhaps matches TRBD1 (5 bases). Trimming took 2 bases from V and 1 from J, leaving 11 bases between them. Germline CDR1 and CDR2: LNHDA and SQIVND (reference sequence). The CDR3 is made up of 16 amino acids. CDR3 loop: CASSIFPGGTNEKLFF. The CDR3 DNA follows: TGTGCCAGTAGTATATTCCCGGGGGGAACTAATGAAAAACTGTTTTTT.

This clone was detected a few times. The CDR3: CASTVYAGYTEAFF. In DNA form, the CDR3 reads TGTGCCAGTACCGTTTACGCAGGGTACACTGAAGCTTTCTTT. The chain recombines TRBV19 with TRBJ1-1; tentative D call: TRBD1 (5 bases). The CDR3 is 14 amino acids. The ends were cut back, 7 bases at V and 3 bases at J, with 15 bases in the middle. Germline V gene sequence: CDR1 LNHDA, CDR2 SQIVND (reference sequence).

V gene TRBV7-3 combines with J gene TRBJ2-5, with D perhaps matching TRBD2 (6 bases). The CDR3 covers 13 residues. Trimming removed 2 bases at V and 7 bases at J, with 11 bases between. Germline V gene sequence: CDR1 SGHTA, CDR2 FQGTGA. CDR3 DNA sequence: TGTGCCAGCAGCTTATCGGACGGGGGGACCCAGTACTTC. Translating gives CASSLSDGGTQYF.